This T cell receptor beta chain was captured in a study of chemoradiotherapy in HPV16-positive cancers. Study-wide points: Candidate HPV-specific clones and E7-related TCR motifs grew in tumor during treatment.

Notes on this clone: No antigen is known for it.

Repertoires were sampled repeatedly during chemoradiotherapy. Repertoires were generated with immunoSEQ multiplex PCR, while TCRdb's copy carries only in-frame clones and drops some. The table lists nearly 5,000 clones, roughly 90% of them singletons. The CDR3 is made up of 15 amino acids. J gave up 6 bases and V 0 bases, and 6 bases lay outside the gene matches. From germline, CDR1 is SGHNT and CDR2 YYREEE (reference sequence). This clonotype was sampled from a human donor with HPV-associated anogenital cancer. This specimen consisted of tumor tissue, obtained from a patient who underwent chemoradiotherapy. V usage is TRBV5-4 and J usage is TRBJ2-3; TRBD2 aligns across 8 bases. The CDR3 here is CASSLAGGPWDTQYF. The CDR3 coding sequence is TGTGCCAGCAGCTTGGCGGGAGGGCCCTGGGATACGCAGTATTTT.